The 20 T cell receptor beta chains below were found in one sample sequenced in a study of cytomegalovirus exposure and HLA in healthy donors. Using immunoSEQ multiplex PCR, the repertoire was profiled, and TCRdb retains in-frame clones only, with some absent. The sample contains about 110,000 clones, 95% of which appear only once. The sequencing input was PBMCs. The receptors stem from a woman between 18 and 29 years old in good health and CMV-seronegative.

This clone was detected only once. The chain combines TRBV19 with TRBJ1-5, with 9 bases matching TRBD1. The CDR3 contains 18 residues. Germline V lookup: CDR1 LNHDA, CDR2 SQIVND (reference sequence). V gave up 8 bases and J gave up 1 base; unmatched junction bases: 15. The CDR3 DNA follows: TGTGCCAGTGCCGAGGGACAGGGATCCCTTTCCAGCAATCAGCCCCAGCATTTT. Encoded protein: CASAEGQGSLSSNQPQHF.

V gene TRBV7-2 combines with J gene TRBJ2-2; perhaps TRBD2 as D (7 bases). V shed 2 bases and J shed 4 bases, with 11 bases lying between them. CDR3 length: 15 residues. CDR1 SGHTA and CDR2 FQGNSA come from the germline V gene. The CDR3: CASSLKGGTTGELFF. As DNA, the CDR3 is TGTGCCAGCAGCTTAAAGGGGGGGACCACCGGGGAGCTGTTTTTT.

The chain employs TRBV11-2 and TRBJ1-6; 7 positions agree with TRBD1. The CDR3 is made up of 15 amino acids. The V and J ends lost 5 bases and 7 bases, in that order; junction bases with no gene match: 8. Germline V gives CDR1 SGHAT, CDR2 FQNNGV. The CDR3 DNA is TGTGCCAGCAGCCTGGACAGGTGGGAAAATTCACCCCTCCACTTT. Amino acids: CASSLDRWENSPLHF.

The J gene is TRBJ2-5, the V gene TRBV18, with 7 bases fitting TRBD1. V gave up 0 bases and J gave up 0 bases; unmatched junction bases: 1. Germline V gene sequence: CDR1 KGHSH, CDR2 LQKENI. The CDR3 is made up of 15 amino acids. The CDR3 loop reads CASSPPTGNQETQYF. CDR3 sequence (DNA): TGTGCCAGCTCACCACCGACAGGGAACCAAGAGACCCAGTACTTC.

The rearrangement links TRBV5-1 to TRBJ1-1; D is ambiguous. CDR1 and CDR2 from the germline V gene are SGHRS and YFSETQ. Trimming removed 0 bases from V and 6 bases from J, with 9 bases in between. The CDR3 is made up of 13 amino acids. The CDR3 here is CASSLVESAEAFF. CDR3 nucleotide sequence: TGCGCCAGCAGCTTGGTTGAGAGCGCTGAAGCTTTCTTT.

This clone was seen only once. This same CDR3 is encoded by further DNA sequences in the sample. The genes are TRBV28 and TRBJ1-2; TRBD1 is a possible D gene (6 bases). The CDR3 has 13 amino acids. The ends were cut back, 2 bases at V and 2 bases at J, with 6 bases in the middle. In germline, CDR1 is MDHEN, CDR2 SYDVKM. The CDR3 nucleotides read TGTGCCAGCAGTTTAGGACAGAACTATGGCTACACCTTC. It specifies CASSLGQNYGYTF.

The CDR3 nucleotides read TGCGCCAGCAGCCAAGGAAGCGCCCGGAGGGATGGCTACACCTTC. It codes for CASSQGSARRDGYTF. The V gene is TRBV4-3, the J gene TRBJ1-2; D is unclear. CDR1 is LGHNA and CDR2 is YSLEER in the germline V gene. CDR3 length: 15 amino acids. V shed 1 base and J shed 6 bases, with 15 bases lying between them.

V and J are TRBV7-2 and TRBJ2-5, with a weak D call TRBD1 (5 bases). CDR1 and CDR2 (germline): SGHTA, FQGNSA. This CDR3 has 13 amino acids. Between the trimmed V and J ends, which lost 11 bases and 2 bases, there was a span of 15 bases. The CDR3 sequence: CAGAPRTQETQYF. The CDR3 DNA reads TGTGCCGGAGCCCCCCGGACACAAGAGACCCAGTACTTC.

V gene TRBV6-5 combines with J gene TRBJ1-2; TRBD1 matches at 9 bases. The germline V gene has CDR1 MNHEY and CDR2 SVGAGI. Unmatched junction bases numbered 8, after V lost 6 bases and J lost 3 bases. This CDR3 is 15 amino acids long. CDR3 bases: TGTGCCAGCAGATCCGGACAGGGGTACTACTATGGCTACACCTTC. It codes for CASRSGQGYYYGYTF.

This chain uses TRBV4-3 with TRBJ2-1, with 8 bases fitting TRBD2. Per the germline V gene, CDR1 is LGHNA and CDR2 is YSLEER. The V segment lost 5 bases and the J segment 3 bases; nucleotides outside the gene matches: 6. The CDR3 extends over 15 amino acids. The CDR3 DNA follows: TGCGCCAGCAGCATGGGACTAGGGGACTACAATGAGCAGTTCTTC. Translated, it gives CASSMGLGDYNEQFF.

This chain joins TRBV30 and TRBJ1-1; D not certain. Trimming shortened V by 2 bases and J by 0 bases, and 13 bases separated the two germline ends. The CDR3 has 15 residues. The germline CDR1 and CDR2 sequences are GTSNPN and SVGIG (reference sequence). CDR3 in amino acids: CAWSLAGIMNTEAFF. For the CDR3, the DNA is TGTGCCTGGAGTCTCGCGGGAATAATGAACACTGAAGCTTTCTTT.

The chain links TRBV7-2 to TRBJ2-7; TRBD2 matches at 12 bases. This CDR3 has 14 residues. J gave up 5 bases and V 6 bases, and 5 bases lay outside the gene matches. Germline values: CDR1 SGHTA, CDR2 FQGNSA. The CDR3 DNA is TGTGCCAGCAGGCTAGCGGGGGGGCCCAACGAGCAGTACTTC. Protein sequence: CASRLAGGPNEQYF.

The V gene is TRBV4-1, the J gene TRBJ2-5, with unresolved D. Trimming pared 2 bases from V and 3 bases from J, leaving 16 bases between. CDR3 length equals 16 residues. CDR1 is MGHRA and CDR2 is YSYEKL in the germline V gene. The CDR3, as DNA: TGCGCCAGCAGCCAAAATATCTTGAGCGCGGAAGAGACCCAGTACTTC. It is translated as CASSQNILSAEETQYF.

This chain joins TRBV28 and TRBJ1-1; tentatively, D is TRBD1 (5 bases). CDR3 size: 16 residues. In germline, CDR1 is MDHEN, CDR2 SYDVKM. Trimming left V 0 bases short and J 0 bases short, with 11 bases between. CDR3 protein: CASSLCLMDMNTEAFF. CDR3 nucleotide sequence: TGTGCCAGCAGTTTATGCCTTATGGACATGAACACTGAAGCTTTCTTT.

This clone occurred once. V usage is TRBV4-1 and J usage is TRBJ2-7; 8 nucleotides agree with TRBD1. The CDR3 sequence is 17 residues long. The ends lost 1 base at V and 2 bases at J; junction bases unmatched: 10. CDR1 and CDR2 from the germline V gene are MGHRA and YSYEKL. CDR3 nucleotides: TGCGCCAGCAGCCAAGGAGTCGGGGGACAGGACCCCTACGAGCAGTACTTC. Amino acids: CASSQGVGGQDPYEQYF.

The chain has TRBV9 and TRBJ2-1, with 9 bases aligning to TRBD2. CDR3 size: 16 residues. V shed 4 bases and J 0 bases; nucleotides not matched to a gene: 5. The germline CDR1 and CDR2 sequences are SGDLS and YYNGEE. CDR3 amino acids: CASSPSGVSSYNEQFF. The CDR3 region has the DNA TGTGCCAGCAGCCCTAGCGGGGTGAGCTCCTACAATGAGCAGTTCTTC.

V and J are TRBV7-8 and TRBJ2-5, with 10 positions matching TRBD2. This CDR3 spans 16 amino acids. Germline lookup yields CDR1 SGHVS and CDR2 FQNEAQ. V dropped 1 base and J dropped 4; count of bases not matched to a gene: 6. This chain's CDR3 is CASSLVAGTSVETQYF. The CDR3 DNA is TGTGCCAGCAGCTTAGTAGCAGGGACTAGCGTAGAGACCCAGTACTTC. Full variable domain (missing parts from reference TRBV7-8 and TRBJ2-5): GAGVSQSPRYKVAKRGQDVALRCDPISGHVSLFWYQQALGQGPEFLTYFQNEAQLDKSGLPSDRFFAERPEGSVSTLKIQRTQQEDSAVYLCASSLVAGTSVETQYFGPGTRLLVL.

On this clone: This CDR3 fails to terminate in the conserved phenylalanine or tryptophan, so it likely reflects a read error. The limits of the CDR3 on the DNA are not certain, so only TCRdb's listed CDR3 is given. V gene TRBV4-3 combines with J gene TRBJ1-2. In germline, CDR1 is LGHNA, CDR2 YSLEER. The CDR3 extends over 9 residues, inclusive of both ends. CDR3 amino acids: CASSQDQAP.

This chain links TRBV13 with TRBJ2-2; TRBD2 is a possible D gene (5 bases). CDR3 length: 15 amino acids. Germline values: CDR1 PRHDT, CDR2 FYEKMQ (reference sequence). V shed 5 bases and J shed 5 bases, with 15 bases lying between them. Here the CDR3 DNA reads TGTGCCAGCAGCGAATACGGACGGGATACCGGGGAGCTGTTTTTT. The encoded protein is CASSEYGRDTGELFF.

This clone appeared once. The chain couples TRBV29-1 to TRBJ2-3; maybe TRBD1 (6 bases). The CDR3 contains 10 residues. The V end was cut by 6 bases, the J end by 5 bases, with 6 bases between. Germline loops: CDR1 SQVTM, CDR2 ANQGSEA. The CDR3 spells CSVTGDTQYF. The CDR3 bases are TGCAGCGTGACAGGAGATACGCAGTATTTT.